This T cell receptor beta chain was retrieved from a study of cytomegalovirus exposure and HLA in healthy donors. The PCR was carried out with 60 Vbeta primers and 13 Jbeta primers. Assay: immunoSEQ multiplex PCR; the TCRdb copy retains only in-frame clones and omits some. The table shows about 150,000 clones, with 66% occurring only once. This clone was detected only a few times. The receptor comes from a woman aged 60-75 years in good health and CMV-seronegative. The specimen sequenced was PBMCs.

CDR3 sequence: CASSLLQGNTEAFF. For the CDR3, the DNA is TGTGCCAGCAGCTTGTTACAGGGAAACACTGAAGCTTTCTTT. The rearrangement uses TRBV5-6 and TRBJ1-1; D perhaps matches TRBD1 (6 bases). V lost 1 base to trimming and J lost 2 bases, with 9 bases between them. CDR1 SGHDT and CDR2 YYEEEE come from the germline V gene. The CDR3 loop spans 14 amino acids.